The next 22 T cell receptor beta chains were all read from a single sample in a study of T cells in women clearing cervical HPV infection. Some clones are missing from TCRdb's copy, which holds only in-frame ones; the method was immunoSEQ multiplex PCR. The clone table shows about 24,000 clones, with the ten largest holding roughly 7%. The sample comprised blood buffy coat. These receptors were obtained from a woman between 18 and 69 years old with a cervical HPV16 infection that either progressed to CIN3+ or cleared (not recorded which).

As regards this clone: From the germline J gene comes the end of the CDR3, since the read stops 3 residues before it. The V and J genes are TRBV20-1 and TRBJ1-6, with D maybe TRBD1 (6 bases). Germline CDR1 DFQATT, CDR2 SNEGSKA (reference sequence). Trimming cost V 3 bases and J 5 bases, with 14 bases left between them. The CDR3 has 15 residues. CDR3 sequence reads: CSASRVYRDNSPLHF. Incomplete CDR3 DNA: TGCAGTGCTAGCCGGGTCTACAGGGATAATTCACCC.

Worth noting for this clone: The read ends 3 residues early relative to the CDR3; the germline J gene fills the gap. This chain links TRBV20-1 with TRBJ1-6; D is ambiguous. The CDR3 spans 14 residues. V gave up 0 bases and J gave up 10 bases, with 13 bases separating them. Germline V CDR1 and CDR2: DFQATT, SNEGSKA (reference sequence). CDR3 in amino acids: CSARDSPGSSPLHF. The DNA read from the CDR3 is TGCAGTGCTAGAGATTCTCCGGGGTCCTCACCC.

Note on this clone: Sequencing ends 3 residues short of the CDR3 end; the germline J gene provides the rest. V and J are TRBV18 and TRBJ2-2; D is possibly TRBD2 (5 bases). CDR3 length: 14 residues. Germline CDR1 is KGHSH and CDR2 is LQKENI. This CDR3 is CASSPYEQEAKLFF. The sequenced CDR3 bases are TGTGCCAGCTCACCTTATGAGCAGGAGGCAAAG.

On this clone: Sequencing ends 3 residues short of the CDR3 end; the germline J gene provides the rest. Other DNA sequences from this sample encode an identical CDR3 as well. The rearrangement uses TRBV19 and TRBJ1-3, with D tentatively TRBD1 (5 bases). Germline CDR1 reads LNHDA; CDR2 reads SQIVND (reference sequence). The CDR3 covers 12 residues. V lost 7 bases to trimming and J lost 2 bases, with 6 bases between them. CDR3 region: CASIGAGNTIYF. The part of the CDR3 DNA that was read is TGTGCCAGTATAGGGGCTGGAAACACC.

Notes on this clone: The read falls 3 residues short of the CDR3 end, and the missing part is taken from the germline J gene. V is TRBV5-5 and J is TRBJ2-5; 8 bases are a match to TRBD1. Looked up from germline, CDR1 is SGHKS and CDR2 is YYEKEE (reference sequence). This CDR3 is built from 14 residues. Unmatched junction bases numbered 1, after V lost 0 bases and J lost 3 bases. The CDR3: CASSLGTGKETQYF. The covered CDR3 bases are TGTGCCAGCAGCTTGGGGACAGGGAAAGAGACC. Based on the CDR3 plus reference TRBV5-5 and TRBJ2-5, the full variable domain is DAGVTQSPTHLIKTRGQQVTLRCSPISGHKSVSWYQQVLGQGPQFIFQYYEKEERGRGNFPDRFSARQFPNYSSELNVNALLLGDSALYLCASSLGTGKETQYFGPGTRLLVL.

Concerning this clone: The read ends 3 residues before the CDR3 terminus; that terminus is restored from the germline J gene. This chain joins TRBV20-1 and TRBJ2-5; 12 positions agree with TRBD2. The CDR3 sequence is 14 residues long. V was clipped by 5 bases and J by 6 bases; unmatched bases: 7. The germline V gene has CDR1 DFQATT and CDR2 SNEGSKA (reference sequence). The part of the CDR3 DNA that was read is TGCAGTGCTCACCGGACTAGCGGGGAAAAGACC. This encodes CSAHRTSGEKT. The entire CDR3 reads CSAHRTSGEKTQYF.

On this clone: The read ends 3 residues shy of where the CDR3 ends; the end is completed using the germline J gene. The V call is TRBV4-2, the J call TRBJ2-6, with D possibly being TRBD2 (6 bases). V was pared by 2 bases and J by 8 bases, with 13 bases between. Germline-derived CDR1 and CDR2 are LGHNA and YNFKEQ. CDR3 length equals 15 residues. CDR3 bases read: TGTGCCAGCAGCCAATTCCTGGCGGGGACCAACGTC. Residues: CASSQFLAGTNV. The whole CDR3 sequence is CASSQFLAGTNVLTF.

Comments on this clone: With the read ending 3 residues before the CDR3 end, the germline J gene is used to fill in that end. The V call is TRBV7-3, the J call TRBJ1-1, with D tentatively TRBD1 (5 bases). The germline V and J ends were trimmed by 1 base and 5 bases, with 26 bases remaining between them. This CDR3 region has 19 residues. Germline lookup yields CDR1 SGHTA and CDR2 FQGTGA. The CDR3 protein is CASSLIRGDRSLVGTEAFF. The DNA read from the CDR3 is TGTGCCAGCAGCTTAATCCGTGGCGACAGATCTCTAGTTGGGACTGAA.

Concerning this clone: The DNA ends 3 residues before the CDR3 does, and the rest of the CDR3 is filled in from the germline J gene. The rearrangement joins TRBV10-3 to TRBJ2-1, with 8 bases fitting TRBD2. The CDR3 runs to 12 residues. Germline V CDR1 and CDR2: ENHRY, SYGVKD. V shed 11 bases and J 9 bases; nucleotides not matched to a gene: 9. CDR3 DNA (partial): TGTGCCTCTACGAGCGGGAGTGGTGAG. This encodes CASTSGSGE. The complete CDR3 reads CASTSGSGEQFF.

To note about this clone: The CDR3 end lies 3 residues beyond the end of the read and is filled in from the germline J gene. The chain employs TRBV9 and TRBJ2-5; TRBD2 matches at 7 bases. Germline CDR1 is SGDLS and CDR2 is YYNGEE. V was clipped by 4 bases and J by 2 bases; unmatched bases: 8. The CDR3 runs 15 residues. CDR3 in amino acids: CASSPGWREQETQYF. CDR3 bases read: TGTGCCAGCAGCCCAGGTTGGCGGGAGCAAGAGACC.

Concerning this clone itself: The CDR3 goes on 3 residues after the read ends, and that part is filled in from the germline J gene. The chain uses TRBV4-1 and TRBJ2-7; 9 bases map to TRBD2. CDR1 is MGHRA, CDR2 YSYEKL, per germline. J lost 3 bases, V lost 0 bases, and 3 bases had no gene match. The CDR3 consists of 15 residues. CDR3 DNA, as far as it was read: TGCGCCAGCAGCCAAGAGGGACTAGCCCTCTACGAG. Encoded protein: CASSQEGLALYE. The full CDR3 sequence reads CASSQEGLALYEQYF.

To note about this clone: The observed sequence ends 3 residues before the CDR3 terminus, with the missing tail filled in from the germline J gene. This sequence joins TRBV27 and TRBJ2-1; 9 bases agree with TRBD2. Trimming took 8 bases from V and 4 from J; bases not matched to a gene: 3. From germline, CDR1 is MNHEY and CDR2 SMNVEV (reference sequence). CDR3 length: 13 amino acids. The CDR3 protein is CASYGLAYNEQFF. CDR3 DNA, as far as it was read: TGTGCCAGCTACGGACTAGCGTACAATGAG.

Turning to this clone: The read comes to an end 3 residues before the CDR3 does, leaving the germline J gene to fill in the end. The chain carries TRBV19 and TRBJ1-6; 8 bases are shared with TRBD1. This CDR3 has 13 amino acids. Looked up from germline, CDR1 is LNHDA and CDR2 is SQIVND (reference sequence). Trimming at V came to 11 bases and at J to 9 bases, leaving 9 bases not matched to a gene. The CDR3 spells CAAQQGDFSPLHF. The sequenced part of the CDR3 DNA is TGTGCCGCCCAACAGGGGGATTTTTCACCC. Based on the CDR3 plus reference TRBV19 and TRBJ1-6, the full variable domain is DGGITQSPKYLFRKEGQNVTLSCEQNLNHDAMYWYRQDPGQGLRLIYYSQIVNDFQKGDIAEGYSVSREKKESFPLTVTSAQKNPTAFYLCAAQQGDFSPLHFGNGTRLTVT.

As for this clone: The CDR3 goes on 3 residues after the read ends, and that part is filled in from the germline J gene. The J gene is TRBJ1-3, the V gene TRBV5-1; D perhaps matches TRBD1 (6 bases). This CDR3 contains 14 residues. CDR1 is SGHRS and CDR2 is YFSETQ in the germline V gene. Trimming stripped 0 bases from V and 6 bases from J, with 10 bases between. The DNA read from the CDR3 is TGCGCCAGCAGCTTGGACAGGGCCTCAAACACC. This encodes CASSLDRASNT. The whole CDR3 reads CASSLDRASNTIYF. Looking up the rest from reference TRBV5-1 and TRBJ1-3 gives the full variable domain: KAGVTQTPRYLIKTRGQQVTLSCSPISGHRSVSWYQQTPGQGLQFLFEYFSETQRNKGNFPGRFSGRQFSNSRSEMNVSTLELGDSALYLCASSLDRASNTIYFGEGSWLTVV.

About this clone itself: The read gets to within 3 residues of the CDR3 end, and the germline J gene fills in the rest. V is TRBV7-2 and J is TRBJ1-1; tentatively, D is TRBD1 (6 bases). V was cut by 1 base and J by 6 bases, with 15 bases left in between. Germline CDR1 is SGHTA and CDR2 is FQGNSA. The CDR3 runs 15 residues. The chain's CDR3 is CASSLVSGQSSEAFF. The sequenced CDR3 bases are TGTGCCAGCAGCTTAGTCTCCGGACAGAGTTCTGAA. The full variable domain, its missing parts supplied by reference TRBV7-2 and TRBJ1-1, is GAGVSQSPSNKVTEKGKDVELRCDPISGHTALYWYRQSLGQGLEFLIYFQGNSAPDKSGLPSDRFSAERTGGSVSTLTIQRTQQEDSAVYLCASSLVSGQSSEAFFGQGTRLTVV.

The part of the CDR3 DNA that was read is TGTGCCAGCAGGCCAGGACAGATCCAAGAGACC. Its translation: CASRPGQIQET. The CDR3 reads in full as CASRPGQIQETQYF. V is TRBV6-2 or TRBV6-3 and J is TRBJ2-5, with D possibly being TRBD1 (6 bases). The read comes to an end 3 residues before the CDR3 does, leaving the germline J gene to fill in the end. This CDR3 region has 14 residues. With 6 bases removed from V and 1 base from J, the gap between germline ends came to 12 bases. CDR1 MNHEY and CDR2 SVGEGT come from the germline V gene.

The sequenced CDR3 bases are TGCAGTGCTAGTATATTCTCGGCTAGCGAGTACGAG. Amino acids: CSASIFSASEYE. The whole CDR3 region reads CSASIFSASEYEQYF. This chain links TRBV20-1 with TRBJ2-7, with TRBD2 as a possible D gene (6 bases). The read halts 3 residues ahead of the CDR3 end, with the missing end drawn from the germline J gene. CDR3 length: 15 residues. V was cut by 3 bases and J by 4 bases, with 19 bases left in between. Germline V gene sequence: CDR1 DFQATT, CDR2 SNEGSKA (reference sequence).

Concerning this clone: The observed sequence ends 3 residues before the CDR3 terminus, with the missing tail filled in from the germline J gene. The J gene is TRBJ2-2, the V gene TRBV5-1, with D possibly being TRBD1 (5 bases). Trimming left V 2 bases short and J 0 bases short, with 11 bases between. The CDR3 is 16 amino acids. Germline loops: CDR1 SGHRS, CDR2 YFSETQ. Incomplete CDR3 DNA: TGCGCCAGCAGCTTCAGGGTTCATGCGAACACCGGGGAG. It yields the protein CASSFRVHANTGE. The whole CDR3 reads CASSFRVHANTGELFF.

In regard to this clone: The read ends 3 residues before the CDR3 terminus; that terminus is restored from the germline J gene. The V gene is TRBV29-1, the J gene TRBJ2-7; weak D call: TRBD2 (6 bases). Germline assignment: CDR1 SQVTM and CDR2 ANQGSEA. V lost 6 bases, J lost 2 bases, and 11 bases lay in between. The CDR3 runs 12 residues. Partial CDR3 DNA: TGCAGCGTGGGGGACTCGACCTACGAG. This translates into CSVGDSTYE. The whole CDR3 protein reads CSVGDSTYEQYF.

Comment on this clone: The read terminates 3 residues before the CDR3 end, so the remaining end is supplied by the germline J gene. The chain carries TRBV7-8 and TRBJ2-7; TRBD2 matches at 7 bases. Germline lookup yields CDR1 SGHVS and CDR2 FQNEAQ. The CDR3 has 15 residues. V lost 5 bases, J lost 3 bases, and 10 bases stayed unmatched. CDR3 region: CASSQDAGVDYEQYF. The sequenced part of the CDR3 DNA is TGTGCCAGCAGCCAAGATGCGGGAGTCGACTACGAG.

Comments on this clone: Read coverage stops 3 residues before the CDR3 terminus; the germline J gene supplies the remainder. The chain recombines TRBV14 with TRBJ2-7, with 7 nucleotides matching TRBD2. The CDR3 runs 15 residues. Germline trimming cut 4 bases from V and 2 bases from J; bases unmatched to any gene: 8. Per germline, CDR1 SGHDN and CDR2 FVKESK. CDR3 loop: CASSPWGGKTYEQYF. The sequenced part of the CDR3 DNA is TGTGCCAGCAGCCCGTGGGGGGGGAAAACCTACGAG.

Turning to this clone: The read gets to within 3 residues of the CDR3 end, and the germline J gene fills in the rest. The chain has TRBV5-1 and TRBJ2-5, with 12 bases lining up with TRBD1. V dropped 4 bases and J dropped 4; count of bases not matched to a gene: 8. The CDR3 is made up of 16 amino acids. Germline CDR1 and CDR2: SGHRS and YFSETQ. CDR3: CASSGGDRGQGETQYF. CDR3 bases read: TGCGCCAGCAGCGGTGGGGACAGGGGGCAAGGAGAGACC.